This paragraph covers one TCR beta chain sequence. The germline V gene has CDR1 SGHNT and CDR2 YYREEE (reference sequence). Trimming removed 0 bases from V and 6 bases from J, with 9 bases in between. The CDR3 has 13 amino acids. The source of the sample is a study of blood T cell repertoires in COVID-19. In the original analysis: Amplification with reference gene primers provided the estimates of nucleated cell counts. The data were produced by immunoSEQ multiplex PCR, yet TCRdb's version contains in-frame clones alone and is incomplete. V and J calls and clone size follow that table, whereas D and trimming were derived from the DNA. The sample includes approximately 160,000 clones, about 85% of them seen just once.

This chain connects TRBV5-4 to TRBJ1-1; no reliable D call. The clonotype comes from a man aged 65-85 years who had recovered from COVID-19. The sequenced sample was peripheral blood. CDR3 nucleotide sequence: TGTGCCAGCAGCTTGGCGGGAGGCGCTGAAGCTTTCTTT. Protein sequence: CASSLAGGAEAFF.